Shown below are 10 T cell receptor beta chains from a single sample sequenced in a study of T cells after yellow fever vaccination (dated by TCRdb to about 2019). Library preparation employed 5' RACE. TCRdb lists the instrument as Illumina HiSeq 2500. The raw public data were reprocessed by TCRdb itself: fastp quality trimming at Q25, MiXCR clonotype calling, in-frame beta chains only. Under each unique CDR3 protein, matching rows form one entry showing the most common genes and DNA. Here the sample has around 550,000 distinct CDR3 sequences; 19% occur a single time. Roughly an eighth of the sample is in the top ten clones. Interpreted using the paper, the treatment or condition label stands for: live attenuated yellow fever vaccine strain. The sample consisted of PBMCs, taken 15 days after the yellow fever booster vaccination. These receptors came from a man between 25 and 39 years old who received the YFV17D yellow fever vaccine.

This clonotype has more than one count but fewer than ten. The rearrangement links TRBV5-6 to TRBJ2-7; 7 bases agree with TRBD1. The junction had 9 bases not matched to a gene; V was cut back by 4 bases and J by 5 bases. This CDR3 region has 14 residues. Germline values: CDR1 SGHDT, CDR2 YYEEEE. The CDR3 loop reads CASSIPGQKNEQYF. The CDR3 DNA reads TGTGCCAGCAGCATACCGGGACAGAAAAACGAGCAGTACTTC.

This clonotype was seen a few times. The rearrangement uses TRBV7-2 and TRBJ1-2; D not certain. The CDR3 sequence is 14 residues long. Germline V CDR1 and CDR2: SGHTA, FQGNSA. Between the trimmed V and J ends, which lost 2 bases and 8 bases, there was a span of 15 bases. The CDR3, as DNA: TGTGCCAGCAGCTTATACAGAGACTACGGGGGCTACACCTTC. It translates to CASSLYRDYGGYTF. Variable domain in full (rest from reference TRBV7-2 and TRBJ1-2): GAGVSQSPSNKVTEKGKDVELRCDPISGHTALYWYRQSLGQGLEFLIYFQGNSAPDKSGLPSDRFSAERTGGSVSTLTIQRTQQEDSAVYLCASSLYRDYGGYTFGSGTRLTVV.

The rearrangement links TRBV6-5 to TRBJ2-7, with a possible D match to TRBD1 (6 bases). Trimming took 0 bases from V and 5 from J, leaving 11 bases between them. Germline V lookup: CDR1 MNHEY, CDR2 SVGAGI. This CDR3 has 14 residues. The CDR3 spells CASSYSSQGDEQYF. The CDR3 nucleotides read TGTGCCAGCAGTTACTCGTCACAGGGCGACGAGCAGTACTTC.

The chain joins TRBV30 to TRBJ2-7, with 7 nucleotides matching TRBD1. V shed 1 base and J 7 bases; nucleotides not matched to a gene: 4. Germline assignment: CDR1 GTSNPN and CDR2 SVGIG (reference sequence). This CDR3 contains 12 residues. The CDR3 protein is CAWSDSQGEQYF. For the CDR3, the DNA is TGTGCCTGGAGTGATTCACAGGGGGAGCAGTACTTC. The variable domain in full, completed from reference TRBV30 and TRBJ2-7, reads SQTIHQWPATLVQPVGSPLSLECTVEGTSNPNLYWYRQAAGRGLQLLFYSVGIGQISSEVPQNLSASRPQDRQFILSSKKLLLSDSGFYLCAWSDSQGEQYFGPGTRLTVT.

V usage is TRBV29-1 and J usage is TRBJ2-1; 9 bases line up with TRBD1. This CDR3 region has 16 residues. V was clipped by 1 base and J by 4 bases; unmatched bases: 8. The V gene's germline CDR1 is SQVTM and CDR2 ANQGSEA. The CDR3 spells CSVEAFTGGSYNEQFF. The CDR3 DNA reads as TGCAGCGTTGAAGCTTTCACAGGGGGCTCTTACAATGAGCAGTTCTTC.

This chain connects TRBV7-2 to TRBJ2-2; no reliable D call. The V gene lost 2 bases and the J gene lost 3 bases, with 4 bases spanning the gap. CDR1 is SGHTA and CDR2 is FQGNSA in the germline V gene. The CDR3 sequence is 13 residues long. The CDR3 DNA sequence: TGTGCCAGCAGCTTATATTACACCGGGGAGCTGTTTTTT. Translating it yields CASSLYYTGELFF.

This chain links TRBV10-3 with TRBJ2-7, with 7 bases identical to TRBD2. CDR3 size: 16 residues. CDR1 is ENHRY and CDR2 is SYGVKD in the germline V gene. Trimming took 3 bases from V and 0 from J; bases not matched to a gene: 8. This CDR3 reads CAISDPGGSSSYEQYF. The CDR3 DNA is TGTGCCATCAGTGACCCGGGAGGATCAAGCTCCTACGAGCAGTACTTC.

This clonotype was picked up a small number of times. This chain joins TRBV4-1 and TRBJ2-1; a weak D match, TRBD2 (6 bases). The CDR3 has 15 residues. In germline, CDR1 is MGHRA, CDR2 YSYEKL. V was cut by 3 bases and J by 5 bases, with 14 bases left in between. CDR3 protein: CASSQRDLSHNEQFF. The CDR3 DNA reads TGCGCCAGCAGCCAGCGGGATCTATCCCACAATGAGCAGTTCTTC.

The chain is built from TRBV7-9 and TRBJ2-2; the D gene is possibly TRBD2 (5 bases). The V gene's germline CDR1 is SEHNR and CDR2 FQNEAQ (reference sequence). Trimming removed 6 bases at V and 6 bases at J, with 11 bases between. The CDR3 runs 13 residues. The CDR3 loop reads CASRKDGAGELFF. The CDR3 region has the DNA TGTGCCAGCAGGAAGGACGGGGCCGGGGAGCTGTTTTTT.

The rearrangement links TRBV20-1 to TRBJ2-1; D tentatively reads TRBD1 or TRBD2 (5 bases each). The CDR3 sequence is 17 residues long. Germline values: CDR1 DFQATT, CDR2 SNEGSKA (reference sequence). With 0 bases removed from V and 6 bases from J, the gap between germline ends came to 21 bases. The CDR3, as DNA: TGCAGTGCTAGAGATTTGTCCGTCCACGGGACCAGCAATGAGCAGTTCTTC. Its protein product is CSARDLSVHGTSNEQFF.